This T cell receptor beta chain is drawn from a study of T cell responses to AZD1222 COVID-19 vaccine. Analysis merged second doses at about 4 or about 12 weeks. The method was immunoSEQ multiplex PCR; TCRdb's version includes in-frame clones alone and lacks a portion of them. The table shows around 150,000 clones, with over 80% occurring only once. Comments on this clone: Its antigen remains unidentified.

V lost 0 bases to trimming and J lost 4 bases, with 10 bases between them. This CDR3 spans 14 amino acids. Germline loops: CDR1 MGHRA, CDR2 YSYEKL. The study's findings and limits: Within unmutated variant regions lay the reported targets of nearly half of spike-specific TCRs. Possibly, clonal diversity was underestimated; donors were largely white British and included more females.

The clonotype was recovered from an adult who received the AZD1222 COVID-19 vaccine. This specimen was peripheral blood, taken 28 days after the second AZD1222 dose. The chain combines TRBV4-1 with TRBJ2-7, with D uncertain. The CDR3 spells CASSQDSGGYEQYF. DNA for the CDR3: TGCGCCAGCAGCCAAGACTCGGGTGGTTACGAGCAGTACTTC.